The clone carrying this T cell receptor beta chain was seen once. These data come from a study of tumor-infiltrating lymphocytes in localized non-small cell lung cancer. Study-level background: Each patient gave resected tumor and non-adjacent uninvolved lung tissue.

Sequencing was performed with immunoSEQ multiplex PCR; in TCRdb, only in-frame clones are kept and a portion is missing. The sample yields around 15,000 clones, around 75% seen once. The CDR3 is 15 amino acids. Trimming removed 1 base at V and 4 bases at J, with 11 bases between. Per germline, CDR1 MGHRA and CDR2 YSYEKL. This clonotype was sampled from a human donor with non-small cell lung cancer. V is TRBV4-1 and J is TRBJ1-5; D unresolved. Sequences were obtained from lung tumor tissue. This chain's CDR3 is CASSQGPLLNQPQHF. Written as DNA, the CDR3 is TGCGCCAGCAGCCAAGGTCCGCTACTAAATCAGCCCCAGCATTTT.